This entry describes one T cell receptor beta chain. This record belongs to a study of blood T cell repertoires in COVID-19. Clones were read by immunoSEQ multiplex PCR, and TCRdb kept only the in-frame ones, dropping some. The sample lists approximately 200,000 clones, roughly 85% occurring once. V was clipped by 6 bases and J by 3 bases, with 11 bases between them. Germline lookup yields CDR1 MNHEY and CDR2 SVGAGI. CDR3 size: 14 residues. The receptor was derived from a man over 45 who had recovered from COVID-19. The sample was peripheral blood. The chain uses TRBV6-5 and TRBJ2-2; maybe TRBD2 (6 bases). The CDR3 here is CASSKGLYTGELFF. DNA of the CDR3: TGTGCCAGCAGCAAGGGACTGTACACCGGGGAGCTGTTTTTT.